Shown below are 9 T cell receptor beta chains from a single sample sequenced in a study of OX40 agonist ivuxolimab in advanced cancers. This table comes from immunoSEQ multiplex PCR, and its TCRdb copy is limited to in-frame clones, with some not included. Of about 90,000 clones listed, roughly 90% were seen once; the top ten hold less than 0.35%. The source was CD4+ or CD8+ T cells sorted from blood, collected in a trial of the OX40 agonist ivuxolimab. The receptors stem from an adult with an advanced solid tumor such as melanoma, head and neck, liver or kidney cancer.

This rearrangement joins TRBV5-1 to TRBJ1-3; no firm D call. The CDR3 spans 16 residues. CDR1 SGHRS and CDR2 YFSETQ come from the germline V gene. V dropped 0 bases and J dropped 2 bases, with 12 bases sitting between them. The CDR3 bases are TGCGCCAGCAGCTTGGCCTTTGGTGGAGCTGGAAACACCATATATTTT. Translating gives CASSLAFGGAGNTIYF.

This CDR3 reads CASSFTHGWSETQYF. CDR3 DNA: TGTGCCAGCAGCTTTACCCACGGCTGGAGTGAGACCCAGTACTTC. V gene TRBV7-2 combines with J gene TRBJ2-5; D is unresolved. Looked up from germline, CDR1 is SGHTA and CDR2 is FQGNSA. Trimming left V 3 bases short and J 5 bases short, with 16 bases between. CDR3 length: 15 residues. The whole variable domain, remainder taken from reference TRBV7-2 and TRBJ2-5, is GAGVSQSPSNKVTEKGKDVELRCDPISGHTALYWYRQSLGQGLEFLIYFQGNSAPDKSGLPSDRFSAERTGGSVSTLTIQRTQQEDSAVYLCASSFTHGWSETQYFGPGTRLLVL.

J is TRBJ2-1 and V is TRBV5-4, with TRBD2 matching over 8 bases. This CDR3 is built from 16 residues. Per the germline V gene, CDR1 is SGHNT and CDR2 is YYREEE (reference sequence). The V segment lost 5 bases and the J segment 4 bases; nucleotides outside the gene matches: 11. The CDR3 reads CASRPRTTSGYNEQFF. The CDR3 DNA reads TGTGCCAGCAGACCAAGGACAACTAGCGGTTACAATGAGCAGTTCTTC.

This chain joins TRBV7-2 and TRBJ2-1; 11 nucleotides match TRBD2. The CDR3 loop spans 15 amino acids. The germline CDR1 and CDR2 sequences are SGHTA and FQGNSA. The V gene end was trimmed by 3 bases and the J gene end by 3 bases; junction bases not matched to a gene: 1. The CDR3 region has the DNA TGTGCCAGCAGCTTGACTAGCGGGATCTACAATGAGCAGTTCTTC. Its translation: CASSLTSGIYNEQFF.

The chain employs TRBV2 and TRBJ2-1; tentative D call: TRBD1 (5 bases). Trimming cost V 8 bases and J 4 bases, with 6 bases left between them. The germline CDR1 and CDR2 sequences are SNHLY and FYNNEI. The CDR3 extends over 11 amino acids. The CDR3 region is CASPGYNEQFF. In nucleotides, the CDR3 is TGTGCCAGCCCAGGGTACAATGAGCAGTTCTTC. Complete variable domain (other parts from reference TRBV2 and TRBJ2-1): EPEVTQTPSHQVTQMGQEVILRCVPISNHLYFYWYRQILGQKVEFLVSFYNNEISEKSEIFDDQFSVERPDGSNFTLKIRSTKLEDSAMYFCASPGYNEQFFGPGTRLTVL.

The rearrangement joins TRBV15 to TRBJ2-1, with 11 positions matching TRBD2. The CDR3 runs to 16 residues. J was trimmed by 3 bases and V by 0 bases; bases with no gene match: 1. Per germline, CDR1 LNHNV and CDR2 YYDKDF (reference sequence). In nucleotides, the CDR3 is TGTGCCACCAGCAGAGATCTAGCGGGAGGCTACAATGAGCAGTTCTTC. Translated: CATSRDLAGGYNEQFF.

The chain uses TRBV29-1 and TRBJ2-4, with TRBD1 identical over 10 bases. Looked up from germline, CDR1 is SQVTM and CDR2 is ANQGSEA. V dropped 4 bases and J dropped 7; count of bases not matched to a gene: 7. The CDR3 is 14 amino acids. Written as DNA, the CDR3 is TGCAGCGTTGGGGACAGGGGCGGCTTCAACATTCAGTACTTC. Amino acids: CSVGDRGGFNIQYF. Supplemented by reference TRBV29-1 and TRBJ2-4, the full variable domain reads SAVISQKPSRDICQRGTSLTIQCQVDSQVTMMFWYRQQPGQSLTLIATANQGSEATYESGFVIDKFPISRPNLTFSTLTVSNMSPEDSSIYLCSVGDRGGFNIQYFGAGTRLSVL.

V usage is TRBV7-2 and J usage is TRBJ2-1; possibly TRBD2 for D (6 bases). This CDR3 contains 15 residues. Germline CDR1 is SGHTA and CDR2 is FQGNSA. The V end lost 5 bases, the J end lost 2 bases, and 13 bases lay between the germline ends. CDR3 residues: CASSRTRDPYNEQFF. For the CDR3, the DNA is TGTGCCAGCAGCCGAACGCGGGACCCCTACAATGAGCAGTTCTTC.

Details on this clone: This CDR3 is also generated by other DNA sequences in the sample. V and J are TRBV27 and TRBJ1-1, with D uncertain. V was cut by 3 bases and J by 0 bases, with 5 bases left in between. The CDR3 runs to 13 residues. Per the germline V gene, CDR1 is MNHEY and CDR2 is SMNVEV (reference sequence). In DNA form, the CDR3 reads TGTGCCAGCAGTTTGACCATGAACACTGAAGCTTTCTTT. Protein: CASSLTMNTEAFF.